Shown below are 16 T cell receptor beta chains from a single sample sequenced in a study of early T cells in non-severe SARS-CoV-2 infection. TCRdb reprocessed the 5' RACE reads via MiXCR and lists one record per CDR3 protein. The sample consists of about 26,000 distinct CDR3 sequences, 5% to 6% of them appearing once. The sample was whole blood. These receptors were collected from an adult who was a healthcare worker with PCR-confirmed SARS-CoV-2 infection or an uninfected control (not recorded which).

This clonotype showed up many times. The CDR3 here is CASSLGLGRTSTDTQYF. CDR3 DNA sequence: TGTGCCAGCAGCTTAGGTCTCGGCCGAACTAGCACAGATACGCAGTATTTT. The rearrangement joins TRBV7-6 to TRBJ2-3; D is ambiguous. Trimming took 1 base from V and 0 from J, leaving 14 bases between them. The CDR3 is 17 amino acids. Looked up from germline, CDR1 is SGHVS and CDR2 is FNYEAQ. Together with reference TRBV7-6 and TRBJ2-3, the CDR3 gives the full variable domain: GAGVSQSPRYKVTKRGQDVALRCDPISGHVSLYWYRQALGQGPEFLTYFNYEAQQDKSGLPNDRFSAERPEGSISTLTIQRTEQRDSAMYRCASSLGLGRTSTDTQYFGPGTRLTVL.

About this clonotype: Given a much more abundant clone one base away, this may be a read error. The rearrangement links TRBV24-1 to TRBJ2-2, with a possible D match to TRBD1 (6 bases). This CDR3 is built from 16 residues. Trimming pared 4 bases from V and 0 bases from J, leaving 11 bases between. Germline CDR1 and CDR2: KGHDR and SFDVKD. The DNA for the CDR3 is TGTGCCACCAGTGAACCCGGGACACCGAACACCGGGGAGCTGTTTTTT. Amino acids: CATSEPGTPNTGELFF.

In this sample, this clonotype turned up many times. The rearrangement joins TRBV10-1 to TRBJ2-7; D uncertain. The CDR3 has 13 amino acids. Germline V lookup: CDR1 WNHNN, CDR2 SYGVQD (reference sequence). The V end lost 0 bases, the J end lost 13 bases, and 16 bases lay between the germline ends. DNA of the CDR3: TGCGCCAGCAGTGAGTCGGTGGCGATACCCCAATACTTC. Amino acid sequence: CASSESVAIPQYF.

This clonotype was counted at least ten times. CDR3 bases: TGTGCCAGCAGTGAATACGGTAGCGGATACGAGCAGTACTTC. Translation: CASSEYGSGYEQYF. The chain has TRBV25-1 and TRBJ2-7; a weak D match, TRBD2 (6 bases). The germline gives CDR1 MGHDK, CDR2 SYGVNS. Deletions cut 0 bases from V and 4 bases from J, with 10 bases between. This CDR3 is 14 amino acids long.

This clonotype was counted ten times or more. The gene calls are TRBV2 and TRBJ1-5; 9 bases are a match to TRBD1. The V and J ends lost 6 bases and 7 bases, in that order; junction bases with no gene match: 10. The CDR3 length is 15 residues. CDR1 and CDR2 (germline): SNHLY, FYNNEI. CDR3 in DNA: TGTGCCAGCAGCCCCGGACAGGGGAGATTGCAGCCCCAGCATTTT. It specifies CASSPGQGRLQPQHF.

This clonotype was counted many times. V and J are TRBV7-2 and TRBJ2-7; 7 bases are shared with TRBD2. Germline lookup yields CDR1 SGHTA and CDR2 FQGNSA. The CDR3 runs 13 residues. V trimming: 1 base; J trimming: 7 bases; junction bases outside the gene matches: 4. CDR3 coding DNA: TGTGCCAGCAGCTTAGGGGAGGGCCTTGAGCAGTACTTC. Its protein product is CASSLGEGLEQYF.

This clonotype came up many times. J is TRBJ2-5 and V is TRBV24-1; 12 nucleotides agree with TRBD2. With 2 bases clipped from V and 5 bases from J, the junction kept 2 bases outside the gene matches. This CDR3 contains 15 residues. Germline CDR1 is KGHDR and CDR2 is SFDVKD. The CDR3 reads CATSDWTSGNETQYF. The CDR3, as DNA: TGTGCCACCAGTGATTGGACTAGCGGGAATGAGACCCAGTACTTC.

This clonotype was picked up many times. The chain employs TRBV5-1 and TRBJ2-7; weak D call: TRBD2 (6 bases). CDR1 and CDR2 (germline): SGHRS, YFSETQ. V dropped 5 bases and J dropped 1 base, with 10 bases sitting between them. This CDR3 has 13 residues. CDR3 loop: CASRAGPSYEQYF. In DNA, the CDR3 is TGCGCCAGCAGAGCGGGCCCTTCCTACGAGCAGTACTTC.

This clonotype was found many times. CDR3 DNA sequence: TGTGCCAGCTCACGGGACAGGACAACACAAGAGACCCAGTACTTC. It codes for CASSRDRTTQETQYF. The gene calls are TRBV18 and TRBJ2-5, with TRBD1 matching 8 bases. Trimming took 4 bases from V and 2 from J; bases not matched to a gene: 6. Per the germline V gene, CDR1 is KGHSH and CDR2 is LQKENI. The CDR3 is made up of 15 amino acids.

This clonotype was detected ten times or more. The chain employs TRBV6-1 and TRBJ2-2; D tentatively reads TRBD1 or TRBD2 (5 bases each). Germline CDR1 is MNHNS and CDR2 is SASEGT. The CDR3 sequence is 14 residues long. Trimming removed 5 bases at V and 7 bases at J, with 14 bases between. DNA of the CDR3: TGTGCCAGCAGTTCGGACGGGGCGGGCGGGGAGCTGTTTTTT. It is translated as CASSSDGAGGELFF.

This clonotype occurred many times. V gene TRBV4-2 combines with J gene TRBJ1-1; maybe TRBD1 (5 bases). V was trimmed by 1 base and J by 5 bases, leaving 11 bases between them. The CDR3 consists of 14 residues. Germline V gene lookup returns CDR1 LGHNA and CDR2 YNFKEQ. The CDR3 is CASSQAGLLTEAFF. In DNA, the CDR3 is TGTGCCAGCAGCCAAGCAGGGCTTTTGACTGAAGCTTTCTTT.

Comments on this clonotype: It may be a read error: a sequence one base away is much more abundant. The rearrangement joins TRBV7-6 to TRBJ2-3; D ambiguous. CDR3 length equals 17 residues. Germline V gene sequence: CDR1 SGHVS, CDR2 FNYEAQ. CDR3 DNA sequence: TGTACCAGCAGCTTAGGTCTCGGCCGAACTAGCACAGATACGCAGTATTTT. Amino acid sequence: CTSSLGLGRTSTDTQYF.

This clonotype was observed at least ten times. The chain joins TRBV28 to TRBJ2-4; D ambiguous. Per the germline V gene, CDR1 is MDHEN and CDR2 is SYDVKM. The V gene lost 2 bases and the J gene lost 1 base, with 15 bases spanning the gap. CDR3 length equals 17 residues. CDR3 bases: TGTGCCAGCAGTTTACGGCCAACGGGTACGGCCAAAAACATTCAGTACTTC. Protein product: CASSLRPTGTAKNIQYF.

The sample holds many counts of this clonotype. V and J are TRBV4-1 and TRBJ2-3; possible D gene TRBD1, 7 bases. This CDR3 region has 17 residues. Deletions cut 4 bases from V and 2 bases from J, with 19 bases between. In germline, CDR1 is MGHRA, CDR2 YSYEKL. CDR3 in DNA: TGCGCCAGCAGCCCAGGGGGAGGAGGGTCTAACACAGATACGCAGTATTTT. This gives the protein CASSPGGGGSNTDTQYF.

The chain uses TRBV6-1 and TRBJ2-5, with 7 bases that match TRBD1. The CDR3 covers 14 residues. With V trimmed by 7 bases and J by 1 base, 6 bases remained unmatched. The germline V gene has CDR1 MNHNS and CDR2 SASEGT. The CDR3 protein is CASKTGYVQETQYF. For the CDR3, the DNA is TGTGCCAGCAAGACAGGGTACGTCCAAGAGACCCAGTACTTC.

In its sample, this clonotype was seen many times. The J gene is TRBJ2-1, the V gene TRBV6-2 or TRBV6-3, with 7 bases that match TRBD2. Per the germline V gene, CDR1 is MNHEY and CDR2 is SVGEGT. Trimming cost V 7 bases and J 5 bases; bases outside gene matches: 11. CDR3 length: 15 residues. CDR3: CASIGPSGPDNEQFF. In DNA, the CDR3 is TGTGCCAGCATTGGGCCTAGCGGTCCTGACAATGAGCAGTTCTTC.